A selection of T cell receptor beta chains follows, all from one sample in a study of radiation and T cells in renal cell carcinoma. Sequencing was performed with immunoSEQ multiplex PCR; in TCRdb, only in-frame clones are kept and a portion is missing. The sample comprises about 40,000 clones, roughly four fifths of which are singletons, and 25% to 30% rests with the top ten. The specimen comprised blood, sampled from a patient whose treatment included radiotherapy and nephrectomy. All receptors come from a woman aged 70-85 years with renal cell carcinoma. Each CDR3 is given with its conserved first and last residue. The order of the fields is V gene, J gene, D gene, clone size, CDR3 DNA, CDR3 protein. The D gene is left open where the match is weak. Clone size is stated in some rows and not others, as once, few, many or a class when expanded.

TRBV19	TRBJ2-3	TRBD2	once	TGTGCCAGTAGTCGGGGAGGGTTTCGCACAGATACGCAGTATTTT	CASSRGGFRTDTQYF
TRBV10-1	TRBJ1-2	.	.	TGCGCCAGCAGTGAAGGAATCGACTATGGCTACACCTTC	CASSEGIDYGYTF
TRBV10-3	TRBJ1-2	.	once	TGTGCCATCAGTGAGTCGAGCGGGCAGGGTTTCAACTATGGCTACACCTTC	CAISESSGQGFNYGYTF
TRBV7-2	TRBJ1-3	.	.	TGTGCCAGCAGCTCTAGGGGGGGCGTCTCTGGAAACACCATATATTTT	CASSSRGGVSGNTIYF
TRBV7-8	TRBJ1-5	.	.	TGTGCCAGCAGCTGGCAAGACAGAGGACGTCAGCCCCAGCATTTT	CASSWQDRGRQPQHF
TRBV10-3	TRBJ1-1	TRBD1	.	TGTGCCATCAGTGACAGGGGGCAGTCTGAAGCTTTCTTT	CAISDRGQSEAFF
TRBV5-1	TRBJ2-2	.	.	TGCGCCAGCAGGGTCGAGGACACCGGGGAGCTGTTTTTT	CASRVEDTGELFF
TRBV4-2	TRBJ2-3	TRBD2	.	TGTGCCAGCAGCCACCCGGGGTCGGCTAGCGGGGTACTATGGAGCACAGATACGCAGTATTTT	CASSHPGSASGVLWSTDTQYF
TRBV29-1	TRBJ2-7	.	.	TGCAGCGTTACTAACAGGGTTTCACCCTACGAGCAGTACTTC	CSVTNRVSPYEQYF
TRBV5-1	TRBJ2-6	.	.	TGCGCCAGCAGCTTGGTCGCGGGGCTCCTCTCTGGGGCCAACGTCCTGACTTTC	CASSLVAGLLSGANVLTF
TRBV18	TRBJ2-1	.	.	TGTGCCAGCTCACCCTTTCGGGGTGAGCAGTTCTTC	CASSPFRGEQFF